The T cell receptor (beta chain) under discussion was sequenced for a study of CXCR3-negative and CXCR3-positive naive CD8 T cells. Study findings and constraints: The study found that naive CXCR3-negative and CXCR3-positive cells shared TRBV-TRBJ usage, while memory cells differed. Comparably high diversity marked both naive subsets, whereas memory CD8+ cells had much lower diversity. Naive CXCR3-positive cells had TRB CDR3s more hydrophobic than those of CXCR3-negative naive cells.

UMI-labeled TRB cDNA libraries were prepared by 5' RACE. Following a re-call of the 5' RACE reads, TCRdb has one entry per CDR3 protein and lacks DNA. The sample has around 60,000 distinct CDR3 sequences; the top ten hold roughly 0.8%. The V gene's germline CDR1 is SGHDT and CDR2 YYEEEE. The CDR3 is 12 amino acids. The study sorted every CD8+ T cell subset in triplicate at 300,000 cells each. As to this clonotype: The antigen is not known.

This clonotype originated in a human donor in good health. Some clones in this sample may be carry-over from other donors' samples. The chain is built from TRBV5-6 and TRBJ2-7; the D call of TRBD1 rests on TCRdb alone, since no DNA is present to check it. Sequencing was carried out using naive CXCR3+ CD8+ T cells from blood. The subset was: CD45RO-CCR7+CD27+CD95- naive CD8+ T cells expressing CXCR3 (TNR3+). Here the CDR3 reads CASSSGWGEQYF.